This T cell receptor (beta chain) derives from a study of shared T cell receptors in the human thymus. The CDR3 has 15 amino acids. Looked up from germline, CDR1 is LGHNA and CDR2 is YNFKEQ. The trim removed 3 bases at V and 0 bases at J, leaving 3 bases unmatched. Sequencing was performed with immunoSEQ multiplex PCR; in TCRdb, only in-frame clones are kept and a portion is missing. The sample lists 500,000 to 550,000 clones; around 82% were seen once. This sample was shared with a second study, whose subject was human thymus T cells. As that study records: The thymus was resected at corrective cardiac surgery. Both thymic and peripheral blood repertoires showed apparently biased V and J usage. Related research has reported that thymic repertoires overlap highly among unrelated individuals.

The clonotype comes from a boy less than two years old with a congenital heart defect. The chain links TRBV4-2 to TRBJ2-7, with 9 bases that match TRBD2. The sequenced sample consisted of thymocytes. Written as DNA, the CDR3 is TGTGCCAGCAGCCACTCTAGCGGGATCTCCTACGAGCAGTACTTC. It yields the protein CASSHSSGISYEQYF.